These 24 T cell receptor beta chains came from one sample sequenced in a study of pediatric ulcerative colitis. Rectal tissue came from one to two pinch biopsies taken at colonoscopy. The repertoire was sequenced with immunoSEQ multiplex PCR; TCRdb's copy has only in-frame clones and lacks some. Of about 22,000 clones listed, about two thirds were seen once; the top ten hold roughly 16%. Sample: gut tissue. Source of these receptors: a boy aged 10-17 years with severe ulcerative colitis.

V gene TRBV30 combines with J gene TRBJ1-2; 7 bases are a match to TRBD1. The CDR3 spans 13 residues. The J segment lost 6 bases and the V segment lost 8 bases, leaving 12 bases of the junction unmatched. Germline CDR1 and CDR2: GTSNPN and SVGIG (reference sequence). The CDR3 protein is CAGGGQWRNGYTF. DNA of the CDR3: TGTGCCGGGGGGGGACAGTGGAGGAATGGCTACACCTTC.

The table lists this clone with a count of one. One end of the junction fails to match germline, which may point to a read error. The V and J genes are TRBV6-5 and TRBJ1-2, with D perhaps TRBD1 (6 bases). The CDR3 extends over 16 amino acids. CDR1 is MNHEY, CDR2 SVGAGI, per germline. This chain's CDR3 is CASSNSWGRANYGYTF. CDR3 nucleotide sequence: TGTGCCAGCAGTAACTCTTGGGGGCGGGCTAACTATGGCTACACCTTC.

This clone came up a few times. The CDR3 DNA sequence: TGTGCCAGCAGTAGAACAGGGGGCCAGCCCCAGCATTTT. This encodes CASSRTGGQPQHF. The gene calls are TRBV6-5 and TRBJ1-5, with 9 bases matching TRBD1. The ends lost 5 bases at V and 7 bases at J; junction bases unmatched: 3. CDR1 and CDR2 (germline): MNHEY, SVGAGI. The CDR3 has 13 residues.

The gene calls are TRBV7-3 and TRBJ1-3, with D perhaps matching TRBD1 (5 bases). The germline V and J ends were trimmed by 2 bases and 4 bases, with 12 bases remaining between them. The length of the CDR3 is 15 residues. The germline V gene encodes CDR1 SGHTA and CDR2 FQGTGA. In DNA, the CDR3 is TGTGCCAGCAGCTTAGATGGGGCGCGAGGAAACACCATATATTTT. Protein product: CASSLDGARGNTIYF. The full variable domain, with the rest looked up from reference TRBV7-3 and TRBJ1-3, is GAGVSQTPSNKVTEKGKYVELRCDPISGHTALYWYRQSLGQGPEFLIYFQGTGAADDSGLPNDRFFAVRPEGSVSTLKIQRTERGDSAVYLCASSLDGARGNTIYFGEGSWLTVV.

This sequence joins TRBV2 and TRBJ1-3, with D uncertain. The CDR3 loop spans 15 amino acids. V was shortened by 1 base and J by 0 bases, with 7 bases between the two germline ends. Germline V gene sequence: CDR1 SNHLY, CDR2 FYNNEI. CDR3 loop: CASSEDSGSGNTIYF. The DNA for the CDR3 is TGTGCCAGCAGTGAAGACTCCGGCTCTGGAAACACCATATATTTT.

The count of this clone is one. V and J are TRBV5-1 and TRBJ2-5, with TRBD2 identical over 9 bases. Germline V gene sequence: CDR1 SGHRS, CDR2 YFSETQ. Trimming cost V 0 bases and J 0 bases; bases outside gene matches: 9. This CDR3 has 18 amino acids. DNA for the CDR3: TGCGCCAGCAGCTTGGGCCTAGCGGGGACACTCTACCAAGAGACCCAGTACTTC. Protein: CASSLGLAGTLYQETQYF. Using reference TRBV5-1 and TRBJ2-5 for the parts outside the CDR3, the full variable domain is KAGVTQTPRYLIKTRGQQVTLSCSPISGHRSVSWYQQTPGQGLQFLFEYFSETQRNKGNFPGRFSGRQFSNSRSEMNVSTLELGDSALYLCASSLGLAGTLYQETQYFGPGTRLLVL.

This sequence joins TRBV6-5 and TRBJ2-7; no definite D call. The CDR3 sequence is 15 residues long. Germline CDR1 MNHEY, CDR2 SVGAGI. V was clipped by 5 bases and J by 2 bases, with 16 bases between them. The CDR3 DNA follows: TGTGCCAGCAGTCCTCGGGTTAGGTTGACCTACGAGCAGTACTTC. Translation: CASSPRVRLTYEQYF.

V gene TRBV29-1 combines with J gene TRBJ2-3; D may be TRBD1 or TRBD2 (5 bases each). The V gene lost 7 bases and the J gene lost 1 base, with 12 bases spanning the gap. CDR3 size: 13 residues. Germline-derived CDR1 and CDR2 are SQVTM and ANQGSEA. The CDR3: CSDGGVRTDTQYF. The CDR3 nucleotides are TGCAGCGATGGGGGAGTCCGCACAGATACGCAGTATTTT.

The sample holds a few counts of this clone. V and J are TRBV6-5 and TRBJ1-6; D is unresolved. This CDR3 comprises 15 residues. The V end lost 0 bases, the J end lost 8 bases, and 11 bases lay between the germline ends. Per the germline V gene, CDR1 is MNHEY and CDR2 is SVGAGI. CDR3 in amino acids: CASSYSGPRDSPLHF. CDR3 nucleotides: TGTGCCAGCAGTTACTCGGGTCCGAGGGATTCACCCCTCCACTTT.

The gene calls are TRBV7-8 and TRBJ1-4; TRBD1 is a possible D gene (6 bases). This CDR3 contains 13 residues. Looked up from germline, CDR1 is SGHVS and CDR2 is FQNEAQ. V was trimmed by 5 bases and J by 7 bases, leaving 11 bases between them. The CDR3 is CASSRGLREKLFF. The CDR3 region has the DNA TGTGCCAGCAGCCGGGGGCTCCGTGAAAAACTGTTTTTT. Filled out from reference TRBV7-8 and TRBJ1-4, the complete variable domain reads GAGVSQSPRYKVAKRGQDVALRCDPISGHVSLFWYQQALGQGPEFLTYFQNEAQLDKSGLPSDRFFAERPEGSVSTLKIQRTQQEDSAVYLCASSRGLREKLFFGSGTQLSVL.

This clone was recorded only once. The chain joins TRBV5-4 to TRBJ2-1; TRBD1 agrees at 10 bases. J gave up 7 bases and V 3 bases, and 10 bases lay outside the gene matches. The CDR3 sequence is 16 residues long. Germline CDR1 and CDR2: SGHNT and YYREEE (reference sequence). The CDR3 here is CASSSRDRGPYNEQFF. CDR3 DNA: TGTGCCAGCAGCTCCCGAGACAGGGGGCCGTATAATGAGCAGTTCTTC.

DNA for the CDR3: TGTGCCAGCAGTGATATCCAACGGGTTTCCGCCCCAAATTCACCCCTCCACTTT. Amino acids: CASSDIQRVSAPNSPLHF. This sequence joins TRBV6-1 and TRBJ1-6; D uncertain. This CDR3 comprises 18 residues. V lost 3 bases to trimming and J lost 7 bases, with 22 bases between them. Germline V gene sequence: CDR1 MNHNS, CDR2 SASEGT.

The chain carries TRBV7-8 and TRBJ1-1; TRBD1 aligns across 7 bases. Trimming at V came to 2 bases and at J to 1 base, leaving 1 base not matched to a gene. CDR1 SGHVS and CDR2 FQNEAQ come from the germline V gene. This CDR3 has 14 residues. The CDR3 loop is CASSLRQGNTEAFF. The CDR3 DNA reads TGTGCCAGCAGCTTAAGACAGGGGAACACTGAAGCTTTCTTT.

This chain uses TRBV5-8 with TRBJ1-1; no clear D gene. Germline CDR1 is SGHTS and CDR2 is YDEGEE. This CDR3 comprises 15 residues. V shed 2 bases and J shed 5 bases, with 16 bases lying between them. This CDR3 is CASSLYQQPGTEAFF. As DNA, the CDR3 is TGTGCCAGCAGCTTATACCAGCAACCGGGAACTGAAGCTTTCTTT.

The chain recombines TRBV6-1 with TRBJ2-3; 8 nucleotides agree with TRBD2. The CDR3 has 15 residues. The germline CDR1 and CDR2 sequences are MNHNS and SASEGT. V shed 1 base, J shed 1 base, and the junction held 1 base outside the gene matches. The DNA of the CDR3 is TGTGCCAGCAGTGAAGAAGCGGGGGGCACAGATACGCAGTATTTT. Protein: CASSEEAGGTDTQYF.

This clone was observed a few times. CDR3 nucleotide sequence: TGTGCCAGCAGCTTTGGACCGATTAGCAATCAGCCCCAGCATTTT. Protein product: CASSFGPISNQPQHF. This chain links TRBV5-6 with TRBJ1-5; no clear D gene. The germline V and J ends were trimmed by 2 bases and 0 bases, with 9 bases remaining between them. This CDR3 spans 15 amino acids. The germline V gene has CDR1 SGHDT and CDR2 YYEEEE.

This chain links TRBV4-1 with TRBJ2-7, with 8 bases fitting TRBD1. Trimming at V came to 4 bases and at J to 3 bases, leaving 5 bases not matched to a gene. Germline V gives CDR1 MGHRA, CDR2 YSYEKL. The CDR3 runs to 14 residues. The CDR3, as DNA: TGCGCCAGCAGCCGCAAACAGGGGGACTACGAGCAGTACTTC. This encodes CASSRKQGDYEQYF.

The chain recombines TRBV2 with TRBJ1-1, with 8 bases that match TRBD1. CDR1 and CDR2 from the germline V gene are SNHLY and FYNNEI. V shed 6 bases and J 11 bases; nucleotides not matched to a gene: 17. The CDR3 covers 15 residues. Written as DNA, the CDR3 is TGTGCCAGCAGCCTCGGCCCCAAACAGGGGGGAGTCGCTTTCTTT. Its protein is CASSLGPKQGGVAFF.

CDR3 loop: CASKSRDYEQYF. In nucleotides, the CDR3 is TGTGCCAGTAAGAGCAGGGACTACGAGCAGTACTTC. The chain couples TRBV19 to TRBJ2-7, with a weak D call TRBD1 (5 bases). V lost 7 bases and J lost 3, with 10 bases in between. The germline V gene has CDR1 LNHDA and CDR2 SQIVND (reference sequence). The CDR3 runs to 12 residues.

The chain couples TRBV6-5 to TRBJ1-1; D not certain. V was clipped by 6 bases and J by 5 bases, with 13 bases between them. This CDR3 has 13 residues. Per the germline V gene, CDR1 is MNHEY and CDR2 is SVGAGI. CDR3 DNA: TGTGCCAGCAGCCCTTCTGGGCGGACTGAAGCTTTCTTT. This encodes CASSPSGRTEAFF.

The V gene is TRBV19, the J gene TRBJ2-5; no clear D. Germline V gives CDR1 LNHDA, CDR2 SQIVND (reference sequence). This CDR3 has 15 residues. With 5 bases removed from V and 5 bases from J, the gap between germline ends came to 18 bases. CDR3 sequence (DNA): TGTGCCAGTAGTCCTTCTCTCCACTACGCGGAGACCCAGTACTTC. As protein: CASSPSLHYAETQYF.

A few counts support this clone. This rearrangement joins TRBV5-6 to TRBJ1-2, with D hard to call. The ends were cut back, 1 base at V and 7 bases at J, with 14 bases in the middle. The germline gives CDR1 SGHDT, CDR2 YYEEEE. The CDR3 contains 14 residues. CDR3 nucleotides: TGTGCCAGCAGCTTGTTCCGGAGCGAGGCTGGCTACACCTTC. It codes for CASSLFRSEAGYTF.

This chain links TRBV4-3 with TRBJ1-1, with a possible D match to TRBD1 (5 bases). The CDR3 loop spans 15 amino acids. Germline values: CDR1 LGHNA, CDR2 YSLEER. V shed 2 bases and J shed 0 bases, with 10 bases lying between them. The CDR3 protein is CASSQILRVNTEAFF. The CDR3 DNA reads as TGCGCCAGCAGCCAAATACTCAGGGTGAACACTGAAGCTTTCTTT.

This clone came up once. This chain uses TRBV2 with TRBJ1-2, with 7 bases lining up with TRBD1. V was pared by 7 bases and J by 3 bases, with 8 bases of the junction left unmatched. Germline V lookup: CDR1 SNHLY, CDR2 FYNNEI. The CDR3 consists of 14 residues. The CDR3 reads CASIVGQQYYGYTF. The CDR3 DNA sequence: TGTGCCAGCATTGTGGGACAGCAGTACTATGGCTACACCTTC.